These 30 T cell receptor beta chains were sequenced from one sample in a study of CD8+ T cells in alopecia areata (dated 2018 in TCRdb). The method behind the library was the immunoSEQ multiplex PCR assay. To provide template for TCR sequencing, every sample had RNA extracted and reverse transcribed into cDNA. TCRdb obtained this table from immuneACCESS and retained in-frame rearrangements with V and J assigned. These tables miss some clones; where compared with another copy, unresolved V genes account for less than half of the shortfall, and the remainder is unexplained. A total of 150,000 to 200,000 clones appear in this sample, 50% to 70% of them only once. Roughly 15% of the sample is held by the ten biggest clonotypes. The intended sense of this specimen's time point label: baseline before oral tofacitinib. The sample was CD4+ T cells sorted from blood, taken at week 0. These receptors were obtained from a human donor with alopecia areata.

This chain connects TRBV13 to TRBJ1-2; D possibly corresponds to TRBD1 (5 bases). Trimming pared 5 bases from V and 4 bases from J, leaving 17 bases between. The CDR3 spans 15 residues. Germline CDR1 is PRHDT and CDR2 is FYEKMQ (reference sequence). The CDR3 DNA is TGTGCCAGCAGCGCCCAAACACGGGGGTTCTATGGCTACACCTTC. Its protein product is CASSAQTRGFYGYTF.

The rearrangement links TRBV5-1 to TRBJ2-1, with no clear D. The length of the CDR3 is 13 residues. The germline V and J ends were trimmed by 3 bases and 5 bases, with 9 bases remaining between them. Germline assignment: CDR1 SGHRS and CDR2 YFSETQ. DNA of the CDR3: TGCGCCAGCAGCTCGGATAACAACAATGAGCAGTTCTTC. This encodes CASSSDNNNEQFF.

This clone was found a few times. In DNA, the CDR3 is TGTGCCAGTAGTAAAGGGGTGAGCACAGATACGCAGTATTTT. Translated, it gives CASSKGVSTDTQYF. The rearrangement links TRBV19 to TRBJ2-3, with D perhaps matching TRBD1 (5 bases). Trimming stripped 4 bases from V and 0 bases from J, with 8 bases between. Germline values: CDR1 LNHDA, CDR2 SQIVND (reference sequence). The length of the CDR3 is 14 residues. Combining the CDR3 with reference TRBV19 and TRBJ2-3 gives the whole variable domain DGGITQSPKYLFRKEGQNVTLSCEQNLNHDAMYWYRQDPGQGLRLIYYSQIVNDFQKGDIAEGYSVSREKKESFPLTVTSAQKNPTAFYLCASSKGVSTDTQYFGPGTRLTVL.

The chain uses TRBV29-1 and TRBJ1-5; D is ambiguous. This CDR3 contains 13 residues. Looked up from germline, CDR1 is SQVTM and CDR2 is ANQGSEA. Trimming removed 0 bases from V and 7 bases from J, with 10 bases in between. The DNA of the CDR3 is TGCAGCGTTGAAGAGGGGATAGGACAGCCCCAGCATTTT. Its protein product is CSVEEGIGQPQHF. Combining the CDR3 with reference TRBV29-1 and TRBJ1-5 gives the whole variable domain SAVISQKPSRDICQRGTSLTIQCQVDSQVTMMFWYRQQPGQSLTLIATANQGSEATYESGFVIDKFPISRPNLTFSTLTVSNMSPEDSSIYLCSVEEGIGQPQHFGDGTRLSIL.

The J gene is TRBJ2-4, the V gene TRBV10-3; D is perhaps TRBD1 (5 bases). Trimming left V 4 bases short and J 10 bases short, with 11 bases between. Germline CDR1 ENHRY, CDR2 SYGVKD. CDR3 length: 12 amino acids. CDR3 in amino acids: CAISGNGQIQYF. Written as DNA, the CDR3 is TGTGCCATCAGTGGGAACGGACAAATTCAGTACTTC.

This chain connects TRBV4-2 to TRBJ1-2; D is possibly TRBD1 (6 bases). The germline V and J ends were trimmed by 1 base and 4 bases, with 7 bases remaining between them. The CDR3 loop spans 13 amino acids. Germline CDR1 and CDR2: LGHNA and YNFKEQ. The CDR3 DNA sequence: TGTGCCAGCAGCCAAGGACAGGTCTATGGCTACACCTTC. It codes for CASSQGQVYGYTF.

V is TRBV6-1 and J is TRBJ1-5; D perhaps matches TRBD1 (5 bases). Trimming shortened V by 4 bases and J by 5 bases, and 15 bases separated the two germline ends. Germline-derived CDR1 and CDR2 are MNHNS and SASEGT. CDR3 length: 15 residues. CDR3 in amino acids: CASSGKGKLYQPQHF. The CDR3 DNA reads as TGTGCCAGCAGTGGAAAGGGGAAATTGTATCAGCCCCAGCATTTT.

This chain joins TRBV4-1 and TRBJ2-2; 8 bases are a match to TRBD1. The germline gives CDR1 MGHRA, CDR2 YSYEKL. J gave up 2 bases and V 1 base, and 12 bases lay outside the gene matches. CDR3 size: 19 residues. In DNA form, the CDR3 reads TGCGCCAGCAGCCAAGCGCCCGGGACAGGCTTTGCTAACACCGGGGAGCTGTTTTTT. This encodes CASSQAPGTGFANTGELFF.

The chain links TRBV6-5 to TRBJ2-5, with D hard to call. Trimming shortened V by 6 bases and J by 4 bases, and 18 bases separated the two germline ends. The CDR3 loop spans 15 amino acids. Germline V gives CDR1 MNHEY, CDR2 SVGAGI. This CDR3 reads CASRRLNSSPETQYF. In DNA, the CDR3 is TGTGCCAGCAGACGTCTAAACAGCTCACCAGAGACCCAGTACTTC.

This clone was detected once. The rearrangement joins TRBV15 to TRBJ2-7; D not certain. This CDR3 contains 15 residues. V was trimmed by 1 base and J by 1 base, leaving 11 bases between them. Germline V lookup: CDR1 LNHNV, CDR2 YYDKDF (reference sequence). The CDR3 nucleotides are TGTGCCACCAGCAGAGGTTCTTCGGGTTCCTACGAGCAGTACTTC. This gives the protein CATSRGSSGSYEQYF.

The J gene is TRBJ2-3, the V gene TRBV9; D unresolved. The CDR3 loop spans 13 amino acids. Germline V gives CDR1 SGDLS, CDR2 YYNGEE. With 0 bases removed from V and 7 bases from J, the gap between germline ends came to 9 bases. In DNA, the CDR3 is TGTGCCAGCAGCGTAGCGCCGGGCAATACGCAGTATTTT. It is translated as CASSVAPGNTQYF.

V and J are TRBV30 and TRBJ2-3, with a tentative D call TRBD2 (7 bases). Deletions cut 0 bases from V and 5 bases from J, with 21 bases between. From germline, CDR1 is GTSNPN and CDR2 SVGIG (reference sequence). The CDR3 totals 17 residues. The CDR3 nucleotides read TGTGCCTGGAGTGTACCCGTTCGGCGGGGGCCTGAAGATACGCAGTATTTT. It encodes CAWSVPVRRGPEDTQYF.

V is TRBV5-6 and J is TRBJ2-2; D gene ambiguous. This CDR3 spans 13 amino acids. CDR1 is SGHDT, CDR2 YYEEEE, per germline. V dropped 4 bases and J dropped 3 bases, with 7 bases sitting between them. The CDR3 bases are TGTGCCAGCAGCATCCGGGACACCGGGGAGCTGTTTTTT. Protein product: CASSIRDTGELFF.

This clone has a handful of counts. The chain is built from TRBV27 and TRBJ2-4, with 7 bases lining up with TRBD2. Germline loops: CDR1 MNHEY, CDR2 SMNVEV (reference sequence). CDR3 length equals 13 residues. V was pared by 7 bases and J by 15 bases, with 15 bases of the junction left unmatched. The CDR3 region is CASTKLGGKSWYF. The CDR3 DNA reads TGTGCCAGCACCAAACTCGGGGGGAAGAGTTGGTACTTC.

V and J are TRBV29-1 and TRBJ2-7; 8 bases map to TRBD1. This CDR3 contains 14 residues. CDR1 and CDR2 (germline): SQVTM, ANQGSEA. V trimming: 2 bases; J trimming: 3 bases; junction bases outside the gene matches: 6. CDR3 in amino acids: CSVEISGGNYEQYF. As DNA, the CDR3 is TGCAGCGTTGAAATCTCAGGGGGCAACTACGAGCAGTACTTC.

This clone came up a few times. The V and J genes are TRBV29-1 and TRBJ2-1; perhaps TRBD2 as D (6 bases). The CDR3 totals 14 residues. The V and J ends lost 4 bases and 1 base respectively, with 11 bases between them. Germline V gene sequence: CDR1 SQVTM, CDR2 ANQGSEA. CDR3 in amino acids: CSVVAGPSYNEQFF. CDR3 DNA: TGCAGCGTTGTTGCGGGGCCTTCCTACAATGAGCAGTTCTTC.

This clone was seen a handful of times. This chain joins TRBV6-5 and TRBJ1-2; D is unresolved. The germline CDR1 and CDR2 sequences are MNHEY and SVGAGI. The CDR3 covers 13 residues. The ends were cut back, 5 bases at V and 0 bases at J, with 7 bases in the middle. CDR3 in amino acids: CASSPSSNYGYTF. The CDR3 DNA reads as TGTGCCAGCAGTCCCTCCTCTAACTATGGCTACACCTTC.

The chain joins TRBV9 to TRBJ1-1, with TRBD1 as a possible D gene (5 bases). Trimming shortened V by 2 bases and J by 8 bases, and 10 bases separated the two germline ends. The CDR3 contains 12 residues. Germline CDR1 is SGDLS and CDR2 is YYNGEE. This CDR3 reads CASSVTRGEAFF. The CDR3 coding sequence is TGTGCCAGCAGCGTGACCCGGGGCGAAGCTTTCTTT.

This clone has a handful of counts. This chain joins TRBV7-2 and TRBJ2-5; 10 bases agree with TRBD2. CDR1 SGHTA and CDR2 FQGNSA come from the germline V gene. The junction had 4 bases not matched to a gene; V was cut back by 4 bases and J by 2 bases. This CDR3 has 15 residues. The CDR3 DNA reads as TGTGCCAGCAGCTATAAAGCGGGGGGGCAAGAGACCCAGTACTTC. Encoded protein: CASSYKAGGQETQYF.

As to this clone: Other DNA sequences in the sample encode the same CDR3. The gene calls are TRBV29-1 and TRBJ2-3; possibly TRBD1 for D (5 bases). This CDR3 is built from 11 residues. Trimming cost V 6 bases and J 6 bases, with 10 bases left between them. Germline CDR1 is SQVTM and CDR2 is ANQGSEA. The CDR3 region has the DNA TGCAGCGTAGCCCCAGGGGATACGCAGTATTTT. Translation: CSVAPGDTQYF.

The chain joins TRBV21-1 to TRBJ1-1; whether TRBD1, the table's D call, matches the DNA was not checked. TRBV21-1 is a pseudogene segment. This CDR3 has 15 residues. DNA for the CDR3: TGTGCCAGCAGTCCACAGGGTGGGATGAACACTGAAGCTTTCTTT. Its protein is CASSPQGGMNTEAFF.

The J gene is TRBJ2-2, the V gene TRBV5-6; unclear D gene. Germline V gene sequence: CDR1 SGHDT, CDR2 YYEEEE. V lost 0 bases and J 6 bases, leaving 3 bases between the germline ends. There are 12 residues in the CDR3. The CDR3 nucleotides read TGTGCCAGCAGCTTGGGGTCCGGGGAGCTGTTTTTT. Its translation is CASSLGSGELFF.

This clone occurred once. The CDR3 DNA follows: TGCAGCGTTGCATCTTCCCCGGATTACGAGCAGTACTTC. It codes for CSVASSPDYEQYF. The V call is TRBV29-1, the J call TRBJ2-7; D remains ambiguous. The germline gives CDR1 SQVTM, CDR2 ANQGSEA. This CDR3 has 13 residues. The V end was cut by 4 bases, the J end by 4 bases, with 14 bases between.

This clone turned up a few times. The chain carries TRBV7-2 and TRBJ2-7; 8 bases line up with TRBD1. Per the germline V gene, CDR1 is SGHTA and CDR2 is FQGNSA. The CDR3 extends over 15 amino acids. V lost 6 bases and J lost 3; bases outside the gene matches: 10. In DNA form, the CDR3 reads TGTGCCAGCAGTCGAGACAGGGGCGAGATCTACGAGCAGTACTTC. Translation: CASSRDRGEIYEQYF.

The chain uses TRBV7-2 and TRBJ1-2; 9 nucleotides line up with TRBD1. Per the germline V gene, CDR1 is SGHTA and CDR2 is FQGNSA. With V trimmed by 3 bases and J by 4 bases, 12 bases remained unmatched. The CDR3 totals 17 residues. CDR3 nucleotide sequence: TGTGCCAGCAGCTTTGGGACAGGGTCCTCTCTACTCTATGGCTACACCTTC. It specifies CASSFGTGSSLLYGYTF.

The gene calls are TRBV29-1 and TRBJ2-3; TRBD2 aligns across 10 bases. The CDR3 spans 15 residues. CDR1 is SQVTM and CDR2 is ANQGSEA in the germline V gene. V shed 5 bases, J shed 4 bases, and the junction held 9 bases outside the gene matches. The CDR3 spells CSVLPASGGSDTQYF. In DNA form, the CDR3 reads TGCAGCGTTCTTCCAGCTAGCGGGGGATCAGATACGCAGTATTTT.

This clone has just a few counts. The chain uses TRBV5-1 and TRBJ2-6; the match to TRBD1 covers 9 bases. The V gene end was trimmed by 2 bases and the J gene end by 3 bases; junction bases not matched to a gene: 3. Per germline, CDR1 SGHRS and CDR2 YFSETQ. The CDR3 sequence is 16 residues long. The CDR3 loop reads CASSFEDRGGANVLTF. The CDR3 DNA is TGCGCCAGCAGCTTCGAGGACAGGGGTGGGGCCAACGTCCTGACTTTC.

The chain employs TRBV23-1 and TRBJ1-1; tentative D call: TRBD1 (5 bases). TRBV23-1 is annotated as an ORF whose role is uncertain. V lost 1 base and J lost 0, with 18 bases in between. The CDR3 is 18 amino acids. The CDR3 spells CASSQWGGWWQLNTEAFF. In DNA form, the CDR3 reads TGCGCCAGCAGTCAATGGGGGGGATGGTGGCAGCTGAACACTGAAGCTTTCTTT.

For this clone: Distinct nucleotide sequences in the sample also encode this CDR3. The genes are TRBV29-1 and TRBJ2-2, with 7 bases lining up with TRBD1. Germline CDR1 and CDR2: SQVTM and ANQGSEA. The CDR3 has 13 residues. Germline trimming cut 6 bases from V and 0 bases from J; bases unmatched to any gene: 1. CDR3 bases: TGCAGCGTGGGGACAGCGAACACCGGGGAGCTGTTTTTT. Protein: CSVGTANTGELFF.

The V and J genes are TRBV5-1 and TRBJ2-1; D is unresolved. The CDR3 runs to 17 residues. Per the germline V gene, CDR1 is SGHRS and CDR2 is YFSETQ. V gave up 5 bases and J gave up 7 bases, with 25 bases separating them. The CDR3 reads CASRSLTVEARRNEQFF. In DNA, the CDR3 is TGCGCCAGCAGAAGTCTGACGGTCGAGGCTCGTAGGAATGAGCAGTTCTTC.